This is a list of T cell receptor beta chains from one sample in a study of T-cell memory formation after mild COVID-19. Via MiXCR, TCRdb re-called the 5' RACE reads, giving one row per CDR3 protein. This table holds around 300,000 distinct CDR3 sequences, roughly an eighth found once. Sequencing was done on a sample of PBMCs or a T cell subset sorted from them (not recorded which). Receptors originate from a man aged 18 to 29 who had mild COVID-19 (a few samples of this study predate the infection). Cell type and time point are not known. CDR3s include the opening cysteine and the closing phenylalanine or tryptophan. D genes are given only for firm matches. Not all rows give a size; the values are once, few, many and, for expanded clones, a class.

abundance: few
j_gene: TRBJ2-1
d_gene: TRBD2
v_gene: TRBV18
len: 14
CDR3aa: CASSQTGTSGEQFF
CDR3nt: TGTGCCAGCTCACAAACCGGGACTAGCGGGGAGCAGTTCTTC

abundance: .
j_gene: TRBJ1-2
d_gene: .
v_gene: TRBV2
len: 12
CDR3aa: CASSGQEGGYTF
CDR3nt: TGTGCCAGCAGTGGTCAGGAAGGTGGCTACACCTTC

abundance: many
j_gene: TRBJ1-2
d_gene: .
v_gene: TRBV4-3
len: 14
CDR3aa: CASSLRWGAYGYTF
CDR3nt: TGCGCCAGCAGCCTAAGATGGGGCGCGTATGGCTACACCTTC

abundance: .
j_gene: TRBJ2-7
d_gene: TRBD1
v_gene: TRBV11-1
len: 15
CDR3aa: CASSDPGQGSYEQYF
CDR3nt: TGTGCCAGCAGCGATCCGGGACAGGGATCCTACGAGCAGTACTTC

abundance: .
j_gene: TRBJ2-1
d_gene: TRBD2
v_gene: TRBV6-1
len: 15
CDR3aa: CASSRTSIPFHEQFF
CDR3nt: TGTGCCAGCAGTCGGACTAGCATCCCTTTCCATGAGCAGTTCTTC

abundance: .
j_gene: TRBJ1-1
d_gene: .
v_gene: TRBV6-2/TRBV6-3
len: 13
CDR3aa: CASSTDGGQVAFF
CDR3nt: TGTGCCAGCAGTACGGACGGCGGCCAGGTCGCTTTCTTT

abundance: .
j_gene: TRBJ2-5
d_gene: .
v_gene: TRBV6-6
len: 14
CDR3aa: CASSYTVLEETQYF
CDR3nt: TGTGCCAGCAGTTACACAGTACTTGAAGAGACCCAGTACTTC

abundance: few
j_gene: TRBJ2-7
d_gene: TRBD1
v_gene: TRBV6-2/TRBV6-3
len: 13
CDR3aa: CASSPPRGLEQYF
CDR3nt: TGTGCCAGCAGCCCGCCCAGGGGGCTCGAGCAGTACTTC

abundance: few
j_gene: TRBJ2-1
d_gene: .
v_gene: TRBV7-6
len: 15
CDR3aa: CASSFGGPIYNEQFF
CDR3nt: TGTGCCAGCAGTTTTGGGGGCCCCATCTACAATGAGCAGTTCTTC

abundance: .
j_gene: TRBJ2-2
d_gene: .
v_gene: TRBV20-1
len: 15
CDR3aa: CSARNAQAGTGELFF
CDR3nt: TGCAGTGCTAGGAATGCCCAGGCAGGCACCGGGGAGCTGTTTTTT

abundance: .
j_gene: TRBJ2-5
d_gene: TRBD2
v_gene: TRBV4-2
len: 18
CDR3aa: CASSQGGASGGVGETQYF
CDR3nt: TGTGCCAGCAGCCAAGGAGGAGCTAGCGGGGGGGTCGGAGAGACCCAGTACTTC

abundance: few
j_gene: TRBJ1-3
d_gene: .
v_gene: TRBV28
len: 13
CDR3aa: CASSEPAGNTIYF
CDR3nt: TGTGCCAGCAGTGAACCCGCTGGAAACACCATATATTTT

abundance: few
j_gene: TRBJ2-7
d_gene: TRBD1
v_gene: TRBV11-2
len: 16
CDR3aa: CASSLVQGQGPRRQYF
CDR3nt: TGTGCCAGCAGCTTAGTACAAGGACAGGGCCCCCGGAGGCAGTACTTC

abundance: many
j_gene: TRBJ2-5
d_gene: TRBD2
v_gene: TRBV7-2
len: 14
CDR3aa: CASSSGLAQETQYF
CDR3nt: TGTGCCAGCAGCTCGGGACTAGCCCAAGAGACCCAGTACTTC

abundance: medium-sized
j_gene: TRBJ2-5
d_gene: .
v_gene: TRBV5-1
len: 17
CDR3aa: CASSSGGTGGLQETQYF
CDR3nt: TGCGCCAGCAGCTCCGGGGGGACAGGAGGGCTCCAAGAGACCCAGTACTTC

abundance: .
j_gene: TRBJ1-3
d_gene: .
v_gene: TRBV29-1
len: 11
CDR3aa: CSVVSGNTIYF
CDR3nt: TGCAGCGTTGTATCGGGAAACACCATATATTTT

abundance: few
j_gene: TRBJ1-1
d_gene: TRBD1
v_gene: TRBV29-1
len: 13
CDR3aa: CSVEQGVGTEAFF
CDR3nt: TGCAGCGTCGAACAGGGGGTCGGGACTGAAGCTTTCTTT

abundance: .
j_gene: TRBJ1-1
d_gene: .
v_gene: TRBV4-2
len: 15
CDR3aa: CASSPSDRLNTEAFF
CDR3nt: TGTGCCAGCAGCCCCAGCGACAGATTAAACACTGAAGCTTTCTTT

abundance: many
j_gene: TRBJ1-1
d_gene: .
v_gene: TRBV6-5
len: 13
CDR3aa: CASSVQVNTEAFF
CDR3nt: TGTGCCAGCAGTGTACAGGTTAACACTGAAGCTTTCTTT

abundance: few
j_gene: TRBJ2-1
d_gene: .
v_gene: TRBV5-5
len: 14
CDR3aa: CASSLRNSYNEQFF
CDR3nt: TGTGCCAGCAGCTTACGGAACTCCTACAATGAGCAGTTCTTC

abundance: .
j_gene: TRBJ2-5
d_gene: .
v_gene: TRBV4-1
len: 13
CDR3aa: CASSPARVETQYF
CDR3nt: TGCGCCAGCAGCCCAGCACGGGTGGAGACCCAGTACTTC

abundance: .
j_gene: TRBJ1-1
d_gene: .
v_gene: TRBV9
len: 13
CDR3aa: CASSVDQETVAFF
CDR3nt: TGTGCCAGCAGCGTAGATCAGGAGACGGTCGCTTTCTTT

abundance: .
j_gene: TRBJ2-7
d_gene: .
v_gene: TRBV7-3
len: 15
CDR3aa: CASSLSRGIAYEQYF
CDR3nt: TGTGCCAGCAGCTTAAGTCGAGGGATCGCCTACGAGCAGTACTTC

abundance: few
j_gene: TRBJ2-1
d_gene: .
v_gene: TRBV7-9
len: 16
CDR3aa: CASTEGGYYSYNEQFF
CDR3nt: TGTGCCAGCACCGAGGGGGGCTATTACTCCTACAATGAGCAGTTCTTC

abundance: .
j_gene: TRBJ2-2
d_gene: .
v_gene: TRBV5-1
len: 14
CDR3aa: CASSLDGSTGELFF
CDR3nt: TGCGCCAGCAGCTTGGACGGATCTACCGGGGAGCTGTTTTTT

abundance: .
j_gene: TRBJ2-7
d_gene: .
v_gene: TRBV29-1
len: 15
CDR3aa: CSVDNGQLPPYEQYF
CDR3nt: TGCAGCGTTGACAACGGACAGCTACCCCCGTACGAGCAGTACTTC

abundance: .
j_gene: TRBJ2-4
d_gene: .
v_gene: TRBV19
len: 14
CDR3aa: CASSIRVNKNIQYF
CDR3nt: TGTGCCAGTAGTATCCGGGTCAACAAAAACATTCAGTACTTC

abundance: few
j_gene: TRBJ1-5
d_gene: TRBD1
v_gene: TRBV20-1
len: 15
CDR3aa: CSAWDSVYSNQPQHF
CDR3nt: TGCAGTGCGTGGGACAGCGTATATAGCAATCAGCCCCAGCATTTT

abundance: .
j_gene: TRBJ1-1
d_gene: TRBD1
v_gene: TRBV30
len: 14
CDR3aa: CAWSPDRGDTEAFF
CDR3nt: TGTGCCTGGAGTCCCGACAGGGGCGATACTGAAGCTTTCTTT

abundance: .
j_gene: TRBJ1-2
d_gene: .
v_gene: TRBV5-1
len: 14
CDR3aa: CASSIQGPAVGYTF
CDR3nt: TGCGCCAGCAGCATCCAGGGTCCGGCGGTTGGCTACACCTTC

abundance: few
j_gene: TRBJ2-1
d_gene: .
v_gene: TRBV7-2
len: 15
CDR3aa: CASTSAPRRRDEQFF
CDR3nt: TGTGCCAGCACCTCAGCCCCCCGAAGGCGGGATGAGCAGTTCTTC

abundance: .
j_gene: TRBJ2-3
d_gene: .
v_gene: TRBV4-2
len: 18
CDR3aa: CASSQVQSRSTSTDTQYF
CDR3nt: TGTGCCAGCAGCCAAGTACAGTCACGGTCGACTAGCACAGATACGCAGTATTTT

abundance: few
j_gene: TRBJ1-3
d_gene: TRBD1
v_gene: TRBV5-1
len: 16
CDR3aa: CASSLGQGAFGNTIYF
CDR3nt: TGCGCCAGCAGCTTGGGCCAGGGGGCTTTTGGAAACACCATATATTTT

abundance: .
j_gene: TRBJ1-1
d_gene: .
v_gene: TRBV19
len: 13
CDR3aa: CASSILGATEAFF
CDR3nt: TGTGCCAGTAGTATCTTGGGAGCCACTGAAGCTTTCTTT

abundance: few
j_gene: TRBJ2-3
d_gene: TRBD2
v_gene: TRBV5-1
len: 17
CDR3aa: CASSLALLAGRTDTQYF
CDR3nt: TGCGCCAGCAGCTTGGCTCTTCTAGCGGGTCGCACAGATACGCAGTATTTT

abundance: few
j_gene: TRBJ2-3
d_gene: .
v_gene: TRBV9
len: 16
CDR3aa: CASSAPSGSSTDTQYF
CDR3nt: TGTGCCAGCAGCGCCCCCTCAGGGTCTAGCACAGATACGCAGTATTTT

abundance: .
j_gene: TRBJ2-6
d_gene: TRBD1
v_gene: TRBV4-1
len: 18
CDR3aa: CASSLQTGFEAGANVLTF
CDR3nt: TGCGCCAGCAGCCTACAGACAGGGTTTGAGGCTGGGGCCAACGTCCTGACTTTC

abundance: .
j_gene: TRBJ2-6
d_gene: .
v_gene: TRBV10-2
len: 14
CDR3aa: CASYGTGGANVLTF
CDR3nt: TGCGCCAGCTACGGGACGGGTGGGGCCAACGTCCTGACTTTC

abundance: .
j_gene: TRBJ2-2
d_gene: TRBD2
v_gene: TRBV7-2
len: 16
CDR3aa: CASSFRLAGSTGELFF
CDR3nt: TGTGCCAGCAGCTTTCGACTAGCGGGGAGCACCGGGGAGCTGTTTTTT

abundance: .
j_gene: TRBJ2-1
d_gene: TRBD1
v_gene: TRBV7-2
len: 18
CDR3aa: CASSLRGPQITSYNEQFF
CDR3nt: TGTGCCAGCAGCTTAAGGGGGCCCCAGATCACCTCCTACAATGAGCAGTTCTTC

abundance: .
j_gene: TRBJ2-5
d_gene: .
v_gene: TRBV6-2/TRBV6-3
len: 15
CDR3aa: CASSQGGAGLETQYF
CDR3nt: TGTGCCAGCAGCCAAGGGGGGGCGGGCTTGGAGACCCAGTACTTC

abundance: .
j_gene: TRBJ2-1
d_gene: .
v_gene: TRBV29-1
len: 14
CDR3aa: CSVEDSRDDNEQFF
CDR3nt: TGCAGCGTTGAAGATTCCAGGGATGACAATGAGCAGTTCTTC

abundance: .
j_gene: TRBJ2-2
d_gene: TRBD1
v_gene: TRBV6-5
len: 16
CDR3aa: CASSPRGGRGTGELFF
CDR3nt: TGTGCCAGCAGTCCCAGAGGGGGCAGGGGCACCGGGGAGCTGTTTTTT

abundance: .
j_gene: TRBJ1-1
d_gene: .
v_gene: TRBV12-3/TRBV12-4
len: 14
CDR3aa: CASNYFQGILGAFF
CDR3nt: TGTGCCAGCAACTATTTCCAGGGGATACTAGGGGCTTTCTTT

abundance: .
j_gene: TRBJ1-5
d_gene: .
v_gene: TRBV12-3/TRBV12-4
len: 15
CDR3aa: CASSQDGSFNQPQHF
CDR3nt: TGTGCCAGCAGCCAGGACGGAAGTTTCAATCAGCCCCAGCATTTT

abundance: few
j_gene: TRBJ2-2
d_gene: TRBD1
v_gene: TRBV13
len: 16
CDR3aa: CASSAGTGVLTGELFF
CDR3nt: TGTGCCAGCAGCGCCGGGACAGGGGTTCTCACCGGGGAGCTGTTTTTT

abundance: .
j_gene: TRBJ2-1
d_gene: .
v_gene: TRBV12-3/TRBV12-4
len: 14
CDR3aa: CASRSTGANNEQFF
CDR3nt: TGTGCCAGCAGATCTACGGGGGCCAACAATGAGCAGTTCTTC

abundance: few
j_gene: TRBJ2-1
d_gene: TRBD2
v_gene: TRBV9
len: 16
CDR3aa: CASSDLAGGSYNEQFF
CDR3nt: TGTGCCAGCAGCGACTTAGCGGGGGGGTCGTACAATGAGCAGTTCTTC

abundance: .
j_gene: TRBJ1-2
d_gene: .
v_gene: TRBV6-6
len: 15
CDR3aa: CASSYGQEANYGYTF
CDR3nt: TGTGCCAGCAGTTACGGGCAGGAAGCTAACTATGGCTACACCTTC

abundance: many
j_gene: TRBJ2-1
d_gene: TRBD2
v_gene: TRBV6-2/TRBV6-3
len: 15
CDR3aa: CASSTVPGLASEQFF
CDR3nt: TGTGCCAGCAGTACAGTCCCGGGACTAGCTAGTGAGCAGTTCTTC

abundance: .
j_gene: TRBJ2-7
d_gene: TRBD2
v_gene: TRBV7-2
len: 15
CDR3aa: CASSPYSGGPYEQYF
CDR3nt: TGTGCCAGCAGCCCATATAGCGGGGGCCCCTACGAGCAGTACTTC

abundance: .
j_gene: TRBJ1-4
d_gene: TRBD1
v_gene: TRBV7-2
len: 14
CDR3aa: CASSPQAGGGKLFF
CDR3nt: TGTGCCAGCAGCCCGCAGGCAGGGGGCGGGAAACTGTTTTTT

abundance: many
j_gene: TRBJ2-2
d_gene: .
v_gene: TRBV19
len: 15
CDR3aa: CASRYRLASTGELFF
CDR3nt: TGTGCCAGTAGATATAGGTTGGCGAGCACCGGGGAGCTGTTTTTT

abundance: few
j_gene: TRBJ2-7
d_gene: TRBD1
v_gene: TRBV7-2
len: 15
CDR3aa: CASSIGQGYSYEQYF
CDR3nt: TGTGCCAGCAGCATAGGACAGGGCTACTCCTACGAGCAGTACTTC

abundance: .
j_gene: TRBJ2-3
d_gene: .
v_gene: TRBV2
len: 13
CDR3aa: CASSQTVADTQYF
CDR3nt: TGTGCCAGCAGCCAGACGGTCGCAGATACGCAGTATTTT

abundance: .
j_gene: TRBJ2-1
d_gene: TRBD2
v_gene: TRBV10-3
len: 14
CDR3aa: CATSGTSGLNEQFF
CDR3nt: TGTGCCACCTCCGGGACTAGCGGACTGAATGAGCAGTTCTTC

abundance: .
j_gene: TRBJ2-2
d_gene: .
v_gene: TRBV7-3
len: 15
CDR3aa: CASSLAAATTGELFF
CDR3nt: TGTGCCAGCAGCTTAGCCGCAGCTACCACCGGGGAGCTGTTTTTT